The 13 T cell receptor beta chains in this list originate from one sample, sequenced in a study of blood T cell repertoires in COVID-19 (TCRdb year 2020). Library prep was done by the immunoSEQ multiplex PCR assay. This is the immuneACCESS table as TCRdb keeps it, with only in-frame sequences that have V and J called. A part of the clones is gone; compared with another copy, unresolved V genes explain less than half, and the rest is unexplained. The sample table holds 200,000 to 250,000 clones, of which roughly 76% were seen once. Around 4.7% of the sample belongs to the ten largest clones. The sequencing input was peripheral blood. The source of these receptors is a human donor in a cohort sampled during active COVID-19.

About this clone itself: Other DNA sequences from this sample encode an identical CDR3 as well. The J gene is TRBJ1-1, the V gene TRBV28, with D unclear. V was trimmed by 2 bases and J by 5 bases, leaving 6 bases between them. This CDR3 region has 12 residues. Germline values: CDR1 MDHEN, CDR2 SYDVKM. The CDR3 sequence is CASSLPGTEAFF. DNA of the CDR3: TGTGCCAGCAGTTTACCGGGAACTGAAGCTTTCTTT.

This chain connects TRBV2 to TRBJ1-6, with 7 bases identical to TRBD1. Germline V gene data show CDR1 as SNHLY and CDR2 as FYNNEI. The CDR3 has 13 residues. Trimming took 8 bases from V and 7 from J; bases not matched to a gene: 5. CDR3 coding DNA: TGTGCCAGCGGTACAGGGGTGAATTCACCCCTCCACTTT. Protein sequence: CASGTGVNSPLHF.

This clone was counted between two and nine times. The V and J genes are TRBV7-9 and TRBJ2-1; D perhaps matches TRBD1 (5 bases). The CDR3 extends over 12 amino acids. Looked up from germline, CDR1 is SEHNR and CDR2 is FQNEAQ (reference sequence). V was trimmed by 5 bases and J by 8 bases, leaving 10 bases between them. The CDR3 is CASSPDSHEQFF. The CDR3 bases are TGTGCCAGCAGCCCCGACAGCCATGAGCAGTTCTTC.

This clone was counted once. V and J are TRBV5-1 and TRBJ2-5; 8 positions agree with TRBD1. Germline V gives CDR1 SGHRS, CDR2 YFSETQ. The CDR3 consists of 14 residues. V dropped 0 bases and J dropped 5; count of bases not matched to a gene: 3. CDR3 residues: CASSLDRGYETQYF. The CDR3 bases are TGCGCCAGCAGCTTGGACAGGGGGTATGAGACCCAGTACTTC.

J is TRBJ2-3 and V is TRBV5-4; 10 positions agree with TRBD2. The J segment lost 6 bases and the V segment lost 3 bases, leaving 7 bases of the junction unmatched. The CDR3 runs 15 residues. CDR1 is SGHNT and CDR2 is YYREEE in the germline V gene (reference sequence). CDR3 in DNA: TGTGCCAGCAGCTCCAAGCGGGAGGGACTGGATACGCAGTATTTT. Its protein is CASSSKREGLDTQYF.

The V call is TRBV6-5, the J call TRBJ1-2, with a weak D call TRBD1 (5 bases). Germline CDR1 is MNHEY and CDR2 is SVGAGI. The CDR3 extends over 14 amino acids. Trimming stripped 7 bases from V and 4 bases from J, with 16 bases between. This chain's CDR3 is CASKPTDRPYGYTF. CDR3 bases: TGTGCCAGCAAGCCGACAGATAGACCCTATGGCTACACCTTC.

The rearrangement links TRBV18 to TRBJ2-4; 7 bases agree with TRBD1. The CDR3 has 14 residues. J lost 9 bases, V lost 5 bases, and 10 bases had no gene match. In germline, CDR1 is KGHSH, CDR2 LQKENI. The CDR3 bases are TGTGCCAGCTCATTTAACGACAGGGTCGGCATTCAGTACTTC. It encodes CASSFNDRVGIQYF.

This clone was seen once. The V gene is TRBV27, the J gene TRBJ2-6; 12 bases agree with TRBD2. The CDR3 runs to 19 residues. Germline-derived CDR1 and CDR2 are MNHEY and SMNVEV (reference sequence). Unmatched junction bases numbered 11, after V lost 5 bases and J lost 3 bases. The CDR3 protein is CASSLLRLAGVGGANVLTF. The CDR3 DNA sequence: TGTGCCAGCAGTCTCCTACGACTAGCGGGAGTAGGTGGGGCCAACGTCCTGACTTTC.

The V and J genes are TRBV10-2 and TRBJ2-6; the D gene is possibly TRBD1 (6 bases). This CDR3 spans 17 amino acids. V lost 2 bases and J 1 base, leaving 12 bases between the germline ends. The germline gives CDR1 WSHSY, CDR2 SAAADI. As DNA, the CDR3 is TGCGCCAGCAGTGAGCCGTATACAGGGTCTGGGGCCAACGTCCTGACTTTC. This gives the protein CASSEPYTGSGANVLTF.

The chain is built from TRBV28 and TRBJ2-7; 7 positions agree with TRBD1. The CDR3 length is 14 residues. Germline assignment: CDR1 MDHEN and CDR2 SYDVKM. The V segment lost 6 bases and the J segment 0 bases; nucleotides outside the gene matches: 5. The CDR3 nucleotides are TGTGCCAGCAGAGCGACAGGGTACTCCTACGAGCAGTACTTC. Translating it yields CASRATGYSYEQYF.

About this clone itself: The junction departs from germline at one end; a sequencing error may be responsible. J is TRBJ1-2 and V is TRBV29-1, with a weak D call TRBD1 (5 bases). This CDR3 comprises 8 residues. Germline CDR1 SQVTM, CDR2 ANQGSEA. The CDR3 DNA is TGCAGCGTTCCGACAGTACCCTTC. This gives the protein CSVPTVPF. Based on the CDR3 plus reference TRBV29-1 and TRBJ1-2, the full variable domain is SAVISQKPSRDICQRGTSLTIQCQVDSQVTMMFWYRQQPGQSLTLIATANQGSEATYESGFVIDKFPISRPNLTFSTLTVSNMSPEDSSIYLCSVPTVPFGSGTRLTVV.

This chain links TRBV28 with TRBJ1-2; possibly TRBD1 for D (5 bases). V gave up 3 bases and J gave up 11 bases, with 10 bases separating them. Germline values: CDR1 MDHEN, CDR2 SYDVKM. The CDR3 contains 11 residues. In DNA form, the CDR3 reads TGTGCCAGCAGTTTTCAGGGAGGGTACACCTTC. Residues: CASSFQGGYTF.

The chain carries TRBV15 and TRBJ2-2, with 7 nucleotides matching TRBD2. This CDR3 is built from 16 residues. The germline gives CDR1 LNHNV, CDR2 YYDKDF (reference sequence). Unmatched junction bases numbered 5, after V lost 0 bases and J lost 4 bases. CDR3 region: CATSREASGSTGELFF. In nucleotides, the CDR3 is TGTGCCACCAGCAGAGAGGCTAGCGGTAGCACCGGGGAGCTGTTTTTT.